These 2 T cell receptor beta chains came from one sample sequenced in a study of T-cell memory formation after mild COVID-19. TCRdb analysed the 5' RACE reads with MiXCR anew, one entry per CDR3 protein. This sample yields about 470,000 distinct CDR3 sequences, of which about 23% are seen a single time; 12% belongs to the top ten. Source material: PBMCs or a T cell subset sorted from them (not recorded which). Receptors were obtained from an adult woman who had mild COVID-19 (a few samples of this study predate the infection). Cell type and time point are not known.

This clonotype was recorded a few times. The chain combines TRBV18 with TRBJ2-3, with 8 bases fitting TRBD2. There are 17 residues in the CDR3. Germline V gene sequence: CDR1 KGHSH, CDR2 LQKENI. With 0 bases clipped from V and 1 base from J, the junction kept 6 bases outside the gene matches. DNA of the CDR3: TGTGCCAGCTCACCACCACGGGGGGGGAGGCGCACAGATACGCAGTATTTT. Its translation: CASSPPRGGRRTDTQYF.

There are a few counts of this clonotype. This chain's CDR3 is CSARRQVAEAFF. The CDR3 nucleotides read TGCAGTGCTAGAAGACAGGTTGCTGAAGCTTTCTTT. This chain joins TRBV20-1 and TRBJ1-1, with D maybe TRBD1 (6 bases). Germline V gives CDR1 DFQATT, CDR2 SNEGSKA (reference sequence). This CDR3 spans 12 amino acids. V was cut by 2 bases and J by 6 bases, with 10 bases left in between.